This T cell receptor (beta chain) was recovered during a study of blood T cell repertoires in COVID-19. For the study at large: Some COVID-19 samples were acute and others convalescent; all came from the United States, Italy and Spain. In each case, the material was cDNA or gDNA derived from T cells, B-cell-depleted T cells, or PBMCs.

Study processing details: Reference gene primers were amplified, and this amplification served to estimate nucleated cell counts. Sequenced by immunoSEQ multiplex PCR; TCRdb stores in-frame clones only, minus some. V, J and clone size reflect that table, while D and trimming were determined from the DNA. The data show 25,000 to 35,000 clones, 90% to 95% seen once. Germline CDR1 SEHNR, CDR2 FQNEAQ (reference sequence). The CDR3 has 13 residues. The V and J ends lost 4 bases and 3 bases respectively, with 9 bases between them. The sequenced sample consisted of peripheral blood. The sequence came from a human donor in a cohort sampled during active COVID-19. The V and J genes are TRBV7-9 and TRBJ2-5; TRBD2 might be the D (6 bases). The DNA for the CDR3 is TGTGCCAGCAGCTGGGGGGAAGAAGAGACCCAGTACTTC. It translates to CASSWGEEETQYF.